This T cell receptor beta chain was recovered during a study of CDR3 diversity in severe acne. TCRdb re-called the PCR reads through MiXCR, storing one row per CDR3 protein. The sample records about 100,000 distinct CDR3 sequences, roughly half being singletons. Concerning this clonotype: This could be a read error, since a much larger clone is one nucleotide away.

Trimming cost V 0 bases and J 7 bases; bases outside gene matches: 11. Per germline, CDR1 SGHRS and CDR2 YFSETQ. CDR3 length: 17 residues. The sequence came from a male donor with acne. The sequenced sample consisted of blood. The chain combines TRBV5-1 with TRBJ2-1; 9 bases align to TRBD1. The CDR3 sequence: CASSLATGTGIKNEQFF. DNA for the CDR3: TGCGCCAGCAGCTTGGCCACCGGGACAGGGATAAAGAATGAGCAGTTCTTC.